Below are 31 T cell receptor beta chains sequenced from a single sample in a study of OX40 agonist ivuxolimab in advanced cancers. Some clones are missing from TCRdb's copy, which holds only in-frame ones; the method was immunoSEQ multiplex PCR. The table has 99,000 or so clones, 90% to 97% seen once. Here the sequenced sample was CD4+ or CD8+ T cells sorted from blood, taken in a trial of the OX40 agonist ivuxolimab. The receptors shown here come from an adult with an advanced solid tumor such as melanoma, head and neck, liver or kidney cancer.

The chain recombines TRBV7-3 with TRBJ2-1; D remains ambiguous. The CDR3 runs 15 residues. Germline CDR1 SGHTA, CDR2 FQGTGA. Trimming removed 6 bases at V and 0 bases at J, with 12 bases between. CDR3 protein: CASRSGPGSYNEQFF. The CDR3 DNA sequence: TGTGCCAGCAGATCCGGGCCCGGCTCCTACAATGAGCAGTTCTTC. Variable domain in full (rest from reference TRBV7-3 and TRBJ2-1): GAGVSQTPSNKVTEKGKYVELRCDPISGHTALYWYRQSLGQGPEFLIYFQGTGAADDSGLPNDRFFAVRPEGSVSTLKIQRTERGDSAVYLCASRSGPGSYNEQFFGPGTRLTVL.

The J gene is TRBJ2-5, the V gene TRBV7-9, with TRBD2 matching 9 bases. CDR1 is SEHNR and CDR2 is FQNEAQ in the germline V gene (reference sequence). Losses at the gene ends were 3 bases for V and 4 bases for J; bases not matched to a gene: 6. The CDR3 loop spans 15 amino acids. The CDR3 sequence: CASSLAASGTETQYF. The CDR3 DNA reads TGTGCCAGCAGCTTGGCGGCTAGCGGGACAGAGACCCAGTACTTC.

The V and J genes are TRBV10-1 and TRBJ2-7, with a possible D match to TRBD1 (6 bases). CDR3 length: 15 residues. CDR1 is WNHNN and CDR2 is SYGVQD in the germline V gene (reference sequence). V lost 6 bases, J lost 7 bases, and 22 bases lay in between. The CDR3 DNA follows: TGCGCCAGCAGCTCGGACAGCGCCCTTTCTGGTGAGCAGTACTTC. Its protein product is CASSSDSALSGEQYF.

A remark on this clone: The sample has other DNA sequences that encode this CDR3 too. The rearrangement uses TRBV7-6 and TRBJ2-5, with unresolved D. Trimming removed 1 base from V and 0 bases from J, with 9 bases in between. CDR1 is SGHVS, CDR2 FNYEAQ, per germline. CDR3 length equals 15 residues. CDR3 nucleotides: TGTGCCAGCAGCTTAGGGATCGCAAACCAAGAGACCCAGTACTTC. Amino acids: CASSLGIANQETQYF.

DNA for the CDR3: TGTGCCAGCAGCGATGGACAGGGGATGCAGCCCCAGCATTTT. Translating it yields CASSDGQGMQPQHF. The chain joins TRBV5-6 to TRBJ1-5, with 9 bases matching TRBD1. Trimming took 4 bases from V and 7 from J; bases not matched to a gene: 6. In germline, CDR1 is SGHDT, CDR2 YYEEEE. This CDR3 is 14 amino acids long. The full variable domain, with the rest looked up from reference TRBV5-6 and TRBJ1-5, is DAGVTQSPTHLIKTRGQQVTLRCSPKSGHDTVSWYQQALGQGPQFIFQYYEEEERQRGNFPDRFSGHQFPNYSSELNVNALLLGDSALYLCASSDGQGMQPQHFGDGTRLSIL.

The chain carries TRBV7-9 and TRBJ1-4; D gene uncertain. Looked up from germline, CDR1 is SEHNR and CDR2 is FQNEAQ (reference sequence). V was cut by 1 base and J by 6 bases, with 6 bases left in between. The CDR3 runs 13 residues. CDR3 sequence: CASSLGEDEKLFF. In nucleotides, the CDR3 is TGTGCCAGCAGCTTAGGGGAAGATGAAAAACTGTTTTTT.

This chain uses TRBV13 with TRBJ2-2; a possible D gene is TRBD2 (5 bases). Trimming took off 6 bases at V and 4 bases at J, with 15 bases between the two ends. The CDR3 extends over 15 amino acids. The germline V gene has CDR1 PRHDT and CDR2 FYEKMQ (reference sequence). CDR3 sequence (DNA): TGTGCCAGCAGTGAGGGTCTCCAGCTCACCGGGGAGCTGTTTTTT. Translated: CASSEGLQLTGELFF.

Written as DNA, the CDR3 is TGTGCCAGCAGTTTACTAAATTCACCCCTCCACTTT. As protein: CASSLLNSPLHF. The chain recombines TRBV27 with TRBJ1-6; D call uncertain. The CDR3 length is 12 residues. Trimming stripped 2 bases from V and 7 bases from J, with 3 bases between. The germline V gene encodes CDR1 MNHEY and CDR2 SMNVEV (reference sequence).

V gene TRBV28 combines with J gene TRBJ2-3, with no clear D. Trimming left V 6 bases short and J 1 base short, with 8 bases between. Germline V CDR1 and CDR2: MDHEN, SYDVKM. The CDR3 extends over 13 amino acids. CDR3 loop: CASRPQGTDTQYF. The CDR3 bases are TGTGCCAGCAGACCTCAGGGCACAGATACGCAGTATTTT.

This chain connects TRBV5-6 to TRBJ1-1; possibly TRBD1 for D (6 bases). Germline-derived CDR1 and CDR2 are SGHDT and YYEEEE. V shed 0 bases and J shed 0 bases, with 9 bases lying between them. The CDR3 covers 15 residues. The CDR3 reads CASSLVGHLNTEAFF. The CDR3 DNA is TGTGCCAGCAGCTTGGTGGGACACCTGAACACTGAAGCTTTCTTT.

This chain links TRBV4-1 with TRBJ2-1, with TRBD2 matching over 12 bases. Germline values: CDR1 MGHRA, CDR2 YSYEKL. This CDR3 is built from 17 residues. Losses at the gene ends were 3 bases for V and 8 bases for J; bases not matched to a gene: 11. CDR3 loop: CASSHPRTSGVRDEQFF. In DNA form, the CDR3 reads TGCGCCAGCAGCCACCCCAGGACTAGCGGGGTTCGGGATGAGCAGTTCTTC.

V is TRBV2 and J is TRBJ1-2; D is undetermined. The CDR3 contains 13 residues. Trimming removed 3 bases at V and 6 bases at J, with 11 bases between. From germline, CDR1 is SNHLY and CDR2 FYNNEI. This CDR3 reads CASSDPDKDGYTF. The DNA for the CDR3 is TGTGCCAGCAGTGACCCCGACAAAGATGGCTACACCTTC.

The V call is TRBV28, the J call TRBJ2-3, with TRBD2 matching 8 bases. Unmatched junction bases numbered 19, after V lost 6 bases and J lost 5 bases. This CDR3 comprises 18 residues. Germline CDR1 reads MDHEN; CDR2 reads SYDVKM. CDR3 bases: TGTGCCAGCAGAATTATTAGGGGGGATTGGACTAGCCTAGATACGCAGTATTTT. Amino acids: CASRIIRGDWTSLDTQYF.

The J gene is TRBJ2-5, the V gene TRBV5-1, with D perhaps TRBD1 (7 bases). The CDR3 covers 14 residues. Germline CDR1 and CDR2: SGHRS and YFSETQ. Trimming removed 0 bases from V and 5 bases from J, with 11 bases in between. CDR3 protein: CASSLAGGPETQYF. The CDR3 DNA reads TGCGCCAGCAGCTTGGCAGGGGGGCCGGAGACCCAGTACTTC.

This clone came up once. The chain combines TRBV27 with TRBJ1-1; a weak D match, TRBD1 (5 bases). V lost 6 bases and J 2 bases, leaving 10 bases between the germline ends. The length of the CDR3 is 13 residues. In germline, CDR1 is MNHEY, CDR2 SMNVEV (reference sequence). The CDR3 here is CASRGGFNTEAFF. The CDR3 nucleotides are TGTGCCAGCAGGGGGGGTTTCAACACTGAAGCTTTCTTT.

This rearrangement joins TRBV4-3 to TRBJ2-7; D is undetermined. The CDR3 extends over 14 amino acids. Per the germline V gene, CDR1 is LGHNA and CDR2 is YSLEER. Trimming removed 2 bases at V and 3 bases at J, with 11 bases between. CDR3 loop: CASSQSRANYEQYF. As DNA, the CDR3 is TGCGCCAGCAGCCAAAGCCGGGCCAACTACGAGCAGTACTTC.

This chain joins TRBV4-1 and TRBJ2-5, with unresolved D. This CDR3 comprises 17 residues. The ends were cut back, 0 bases at V and 1 base at J, with 15 bases in the middle. CDR1 is MGHRA and CDR2 is YSYEKL in the germline V gene. The CDR3 region is CASSQDWQGLLQETQYF. For the CDR3, the DNA is TGCGCCAGCAGCCAAGATTGGCAAGGCCTACTCCAAGAGACCCAGTACTTC.

As DNA, the CDR3 is TGTGCCAGCAGCCGTGCCGGTGGTGGGGAGACCCAGTACTTC. It yields the protein CASSRAGGGETQYF. The V gene is TRBV6-6, the J gene TRBJ2-5; D remains unclear. This CDR3 contains 14 residues. Germline loops: CDR1 MNHNY, CDR2 SVGAGI (reference sequence). The V and J ends lost 6 bases and 5 bases respectively, with 16 bases between them.

The chain uses TRBV19 and TRBJ2-1; 7 bases agree with TRBD1. V dropped 6 bases and J dropped 7; count of bases not matched to a gene: 12. This CDR3 region has 15 residues. Germline values: CDR1 LNHDA, CDR2 SQIVND (reference sequence). The CDR3 sequence: CASSLGGQTANEQFF. CDR3 bases: TGTGCCAGTAGCCTAGGGGGACAGACAGCGAATGAGCAGTTCTTC. The entire variable domain, with the rest obtained from reference TRBV19 and TRBJ2-1, is as follows: DGGITQSPKYLFRKEGQNVTLSCEQNLNHDAMYWYRQDPGQGLRLIYYSQIVNDFQKGDIAEGYSVSREKKESFPLTVTSAQKNPTAFYLCASSLGGQTANEQFFGPGTRLTVL.

In DNA, the CDR3 is TGTGCCAGCAGCTTGGCGCCAGATCAGCCCCAGCATTTT. Residues: CASSLAPDQPQHF. The genes are TRBV5-6 and TRBJ1-5; D is ambiguous. With 0 bases removed from V and 5 bases from J, the gap between germline ends came to 6 bases. The CDR3 is made up of 13 amino acids. CDR1 is SGHDT and CDR2 is YYEEEE in the germline V gene.

The V call is TRBV7-2, the J call TRBJ2-7; perhaps TRBD1 as D (5 bases). This CDR3 region has 12 residues. Germline V gene lookup returns CDR1 SGHTA and CDR2 FQGNSA. The ends were cut back, 0 bases at V and 5 bases at J, with 5 bases in the middle. CDR3 coding DNA: TGTGCCAGCAGCTTAGCAGGGGACGAGCAGTACTTC. Encoded protein: CASSLAGDEQYF.

The chain couples TRBV6-1 to TRBJ1-3; D might be TRBD1 (5 bases). The CDR3 contains 16 residues. Trimming took off 2 bases at V and 4 bases at J, with 15 bases between the two ends. Per germline, CDR1 MNHNS and CDR2 SASEGT. CDR3: CASSETGGLGGNTIYF. CDR3 DNA sequence: TGTGCCAGCAGTGAAACAGGAGGGCTCGGCGGAAACACCATATATTTT.

V and J are TRBV19 and TRBJ2-1, with 7 bases identical to TRBD2. The CDR3 length is 15 residues. Germline V gives CDR1 LNHDA, CDR2 SQIVND (reference sequence). Germline trimming cut 7 bases from V and 4 bases from J; bases unmatched to any gene: 10. CDR3 in amino acids: CASTLGLADYNEQFF. For the CDR3, the DNA is TGTGCCAGTACCCTGGGGCTAGCGGATTACAATGAGCAGTTCTTC.

CDR3 sequence (DNA): TGTGCCAGCAGCAACAGACAGGGGAGCTACGAGCAGTACTTC. Protein: CASSNRQGSYEQYF. This chain links TRBV7-9 with TRBJ2-7; 8 nucleotides match TRBD1. CDR3 length equals 14 residues. V was pared by 5 bases and J by 3 bases, with 6 bases of the junction left unmatched. Germline V gives CDR1 SEHNR, CDR2 FQNEAQ (reference sequence).

The V gene is TRBV19, the J gene TRBJ2-7; D might be TRBD2 (6 bases). The length of the CDR3 is 12 residues. V lost 3 bases to trimming and J lost 5 bases, with 8 bases between them. The germline gives CDR1 LNHDA, CDR2 SQIVND (reference sequence). The CDR3 DNA reads as TGTGCCAGTAGTATTTGGGGGGACGAGCAGTACTTC. It is translated as CASSIWGDEQYF.

The V gene is TRBV6-1, the J gene TRBJ1-4; 10 positions agree with TRBD1. This CDR3 is 15 amino acids long. Germline values: CDR1 MNHNS, CDR2 SASEGT. The trim removed 3 bases at V and 5 bases at J, leaving 3 bases unmatched. This chain's CDR3 is CASSEGTGVNEKLFF. The CDR3, as DNA: TGTGCCAGCAGTGAGGGGACAGGGGTAAATGAAAAACTGTTTTTT.

The chain uses TRBV27 and TRBJ2-7; 12 bases fit TRBD2. Germline V gene data show CDR1 as MNHEY and CDR2 as SMNVEV (reference sequence). This CDR3 has 14 amino acids. Trimming cost V 10 bases and J 2 bases; bases outside gene matches: 6. The CDR3 sequence is CATSLAGGTYEQYF. CDR3 coding DNA: TGTGCCACCAGCCTAGCGGGGGGGACCTACGAGCAGTACTTC.

The V and J genes are TRBV7-8 and TRBJ2-7, with a possible D match to TRBD2 (5 bases). CDR1 and CDR2 from the germline V gene are SGHVS and FQNEAQ. The CDR3 consists of 13 residues. Trimming shortened V by 5 bases and J by 3 bases, and 11 bases separated the two germline ends. DNA of the CDR3: TGTGCCAGCAGCCTCGGGGTCCACTACGAGCAGTACTTC. Translated: CASSLGVHYEQYF.

The chain joins TRBV7-9 to TRBJ1-6, with D uncertain. This CDR3 contains 15 residues. Germline CDR1 SEHNR, CDR2 FQNEAQ (reference sequence). Trimming took 0 bases from V and 4 from J, leaving 7 bases between them. The CDR3 DNA reads TGTGCCAGCAGCTTAGCGGCGGAATATAATTCACCCCTCCACTTT. It codes for CASSLAAEYNSPLHF.

The J gene is TRBJ2-5, the V gene TRBV27; D is unclear. V lost 7 bases and J 1 base, leaving 13 bases between the germline ends. Germline values: CDR1 MNHEY, CDR2 SMNVEV (reference sequence). This CDR3 has 14 residues. The CDR3 protein is CASTPTGPQETQYF. In nucleotides, the CDR3 is TGTGCCAGCACCCCCACCGGGCCCCAAGAGACCCAGTACTTC.

The V call is TRBV4-3, the J call TRBJ2-1, with TRBD2 identical over 9 bases. CDR1 and CDR2 (germline): LGHNA, YSLEER. The CDR3 covers 17 residues. The J segment lost 7 bases and the V segment lost 2 bases, leaving 12 bases of the junction unmatched. As DNA, the CDR3 is TGCGCCAGCAGCCAATCTAGGGAGAGACTAGCGGAGAATGAGCAGTTCTTC. Its protein product is CASSQSRERLAENEQFF.